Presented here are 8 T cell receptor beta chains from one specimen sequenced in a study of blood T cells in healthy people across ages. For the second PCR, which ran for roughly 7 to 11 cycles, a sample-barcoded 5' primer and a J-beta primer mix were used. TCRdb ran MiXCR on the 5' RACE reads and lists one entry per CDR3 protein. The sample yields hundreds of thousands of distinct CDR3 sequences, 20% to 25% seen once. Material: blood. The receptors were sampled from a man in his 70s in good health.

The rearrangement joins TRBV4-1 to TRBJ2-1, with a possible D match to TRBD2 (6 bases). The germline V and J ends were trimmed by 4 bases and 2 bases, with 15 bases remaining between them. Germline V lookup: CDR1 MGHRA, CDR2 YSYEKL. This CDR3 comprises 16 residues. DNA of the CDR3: TGCGCCAGCAGCCCTCCTGTGGTAGCGGCCTACAATGAGCAGTTCTTC. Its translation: CASSPPVVAAYNEQFF.

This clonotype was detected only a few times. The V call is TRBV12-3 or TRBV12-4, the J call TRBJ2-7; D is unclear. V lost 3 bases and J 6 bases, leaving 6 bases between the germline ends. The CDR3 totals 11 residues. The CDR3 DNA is TGTGCCAGCAGTTTCAAGGCCGAGCAGTACTTC. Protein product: CASSFKAEQYF.

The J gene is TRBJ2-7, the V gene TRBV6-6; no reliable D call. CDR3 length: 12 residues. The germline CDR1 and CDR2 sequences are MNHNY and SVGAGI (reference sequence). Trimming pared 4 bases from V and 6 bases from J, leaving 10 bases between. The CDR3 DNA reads TGTGCCAGCAGTTCTGTGATGGGCGAGCAGTACTTC. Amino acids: CASSSVMGEQYF.

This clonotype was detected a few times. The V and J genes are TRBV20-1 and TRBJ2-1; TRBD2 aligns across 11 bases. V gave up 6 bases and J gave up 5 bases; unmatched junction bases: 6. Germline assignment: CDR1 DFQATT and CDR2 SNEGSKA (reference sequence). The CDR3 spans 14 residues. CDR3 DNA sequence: TGCAGTGCCAAACTAGCGGGAGCGGACAATGAGCAGTTCTTC. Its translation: CSAKLAGADNEQFF.

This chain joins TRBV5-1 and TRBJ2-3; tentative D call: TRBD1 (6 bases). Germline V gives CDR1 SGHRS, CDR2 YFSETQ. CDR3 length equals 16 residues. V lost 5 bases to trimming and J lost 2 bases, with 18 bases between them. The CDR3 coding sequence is TGCGCCAGCAGGCCAAAAGGCCCAGGGGTCACAGATACGCAGTATTTT. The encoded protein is CASRPKGPGVTDTQYF.

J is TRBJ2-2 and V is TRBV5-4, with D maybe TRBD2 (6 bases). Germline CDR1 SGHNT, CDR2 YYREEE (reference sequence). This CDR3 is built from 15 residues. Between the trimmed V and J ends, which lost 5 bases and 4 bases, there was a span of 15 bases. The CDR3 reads CASRFEGRTTGELFF. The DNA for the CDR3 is TGTGCCAGCAGATTTGAGGGGAGGACCACCGGGGAGCTGTTTTTT.

In DNA form, the CDR3 reads TGTGCCAGCAGTGCAGGGGAGGACAAACTGTTTTTT. It codes for CASSAGEDKLFF. The V and J genes are TRBV12-3 or TRBV12-4 and TRBJ1-4, with D perhaps TRBD1 (6 bases). Trimming took off 5 bases at V and 11 bases at J, with 12 bases between the two ends. The CDR3 totals 12 residues.

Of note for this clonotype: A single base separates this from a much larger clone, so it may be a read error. The CDR3 region has the DNA TGCAGTGCTAGATCGCCGAGCGGGGTCAATGAGCAGTTCTTC. Translated: CSARSPSGVNEQFF. The chain joins TRBV20-1 to TRBJ2-1; 7 bases are a match to TRBD2. CDR3 length: 14 residues. The J segment lost 6 bases and the V segment lost 2 bases, leaving 7 bases of the junction unmatched. Germline CDR1 DFQATT, CDR2 SNEGSKA (reference sequence).